The present T cell receptor (beta chain) was sequenced within a study of T cells in Graves' hyperthyroidism and ophthalmopathy. Stable Graves' hyperthyroidism denoted no ophthalmopathy progression over 18 months. Not enrolled were patients with uncontrolled infection, other autoimmune disease, pregnancy or lactation. CDR1 is KGHSH, CDR2 LQKENI, per germline. The V end lost 0 bases, the J end lost 5 bases, and 8 bases lay between the germline ends. The CDR3 is made up of 14 amino acids. The TCR beta CDR3 regions underwent amplification using RNA transcripts as the source. Primed by the HTBI set, a first-round RT-PCR was run on the TCR CDR3. TCRdb used MiXCR to reprocess the multiplex PCR reads, holding one entry per CDR3 protein. There are a few hundred thousand distinct CDR3 sequences in the sample; about 15% occur only once, and roughly 7.3% lies in the top ten. This clonotype has a count of ten or more.

J is TRBJ2-1 and V is TRBV18; D is ambiguous. The sequence was obtained from a woman younger than 45 with Graves' hyperthyroidism. Sequenced input: blood. The CDR3 DNA reads TGTGCCAGCTCACCACCACCATTTAACAATGAGCAGTTCTTC. As protein: CASSPPPFNNEQFF.